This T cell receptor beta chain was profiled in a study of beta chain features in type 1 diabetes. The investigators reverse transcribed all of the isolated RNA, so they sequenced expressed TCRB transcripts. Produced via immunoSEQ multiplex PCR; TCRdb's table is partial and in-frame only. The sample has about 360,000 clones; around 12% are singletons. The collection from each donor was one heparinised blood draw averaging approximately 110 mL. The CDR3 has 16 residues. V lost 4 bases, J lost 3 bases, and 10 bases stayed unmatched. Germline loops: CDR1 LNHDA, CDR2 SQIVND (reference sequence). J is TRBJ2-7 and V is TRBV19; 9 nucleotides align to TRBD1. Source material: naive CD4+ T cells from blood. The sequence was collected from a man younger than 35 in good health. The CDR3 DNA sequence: TGTGCCAGTAGTACCCAAACAGGGGGCGGTGGCTACGAGCAGTACTTC. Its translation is CASSTQTGGGGYEQYF.